This TCR beta chain was profiled in a study of circulating and synovial CD4+ cells in juvenile arthritis. Sequenced samples came from active juvenile idiopathic arthritis patients. Profiled with immunoSEQ multiplex PCR; TCRdb holds only in-frame clones, not every one. The sample holds approximately 36,000 clones, around 95% seen once. The germline V gene encodes CDR1 MGHRA and CDR2 YSYEKL. V was cut by 2 bases and J by 1 base, with 14 bases left in between. The length of the CDR3 is 16 residues. Overall study results and limits: CPL and bulk CD4 samples differed at least tenfold in T cell genomes. Deeper sequencing increased measured overlap with synovial clonotypes.

This clone was seen just once. Its antigen is unidentified. Sequenced material: CD4+ T cells from blood. This chain joins TRBV4-1 and TRBJ1-1; no clear D. The sequence was collected from a human donor with juvenile idiopathic arthritis. CDR3 sequence: CASSQLYADKNTEAFF. CDR3 sequence (DNA): TGCGCCAGCAGCCAACTATATGCCGACAAGAACACTGAAGCTTTCTTT.